Each of the 18 T cell receptor beta chains below was sequenced from the same sample in a study of T cells in Graves' hyperthyroidism and ophthalmopathy. RNA transcripts yielded amplified TCR beta CDR3 regions. The primer set for the first-round RT-PCR of the TCR CDR3 was HTBI. TCRdb used MiXCR to reprocess the multiplex PCR reads, holding one entry per CDR3 protein. The table shows about 260,000 distinct CDR3 sequences, with less than 20% occurring only once. Sequencing input: blood. The receptors originated from a woman aged 18 to 35 with Graves' ophthalmopathy.

In this sample, this clonotype turned up many times. The chain has TRBV5-6 and TRBJ1-1, with 10 bases aligning to TRBD1. Germline lookup yields CDR1 SGHDT and CDR2 YYEEEE. This CDR3 is built from 14 residues. V lost 4 bases, J lost 3 bases, and 3 bases stayed unmatched. The CDR3 DNA reads TGTGCCAGCAGCGCCGGACAGGGGGACACTGAAGCTTTCTTT. Translating it yields CASSAGQGDTEAFF.

The rearrangement joins TRBV28 to TRBJ2-7; 8 bases are a match to TRBD2. V shed 2 bases and J 3 bases; nucleotides not matched to a gene: 6. The CDR3 consists of 15 residues. In germline, CDR1 is MDHEN, CDR2 SYDVKM. CDR3 nucleotide sequence: TGTGCCAGCAGTTTAGGGCCGGGGGGGGACTACGAGCAGTACTTC. This sequence encodes CASSLGPGGDYEQYF.

In this sample, this clonotype turned up many times. The rearrangement links TRBV7-6 to TRBJ2-5; TRBD2 aligns across 8 bases. Germline-derived CDR1 and CDR2 are SGHVS and FNYEAQ. The V and J ends lost 1 base and 2 bases, in that order; junction bases with no gene match: 6. The CDR3 consists of 16 residues. CDR3 sequence: CASSLDGTRRQETQYF. The CDR3 DNA reads TGTGCCAGCAGCTTAGACGGGACTAGAAGGCAAGAGACCCAGTACTTC.

Ten or more counts support this clonotype. V is TRBV6-1 and J is TRBJ2-6; D could derive from TRBD1 or TRBD2 (5 bases each). Germline V gives CDR1 MNHNS, CDR2 SASEGT. This CDR3 has 15 residues. V was trimmed by 6 bases and J by 2 bases, leaving 11 bases between them. CDR3 coding DNA: TGTGCCAGCAGCGTCCAGGGAGCTGGGGCCAACGTCCTGACTTTC. Translated, it gives CASSVQGAGANVLTF.

This clonotype was observed at least ten times. The chain recombines TRBV2 with TRBJ1-4; the D gene is possibly TRBD1 (6 bases). The V gene lost 4 bases and the J gene lost 2 bases, with 17 bases spanning the gap. CDR3 length equals 17 residues. Germline CDR1 is SNHLY and CDR2 is FYNNEI. The chain's CDR3 is CASSGLSLGHTNEKLFF. The CDR3 DNA sequence: TGTGCCAGCAGTGGCCTCTCGTTGGGACATACTAATGAAAAACTGTTTTTT.

This clonotype occurred many times. The chain joins TRBV7-2 to TRBJ1-1; 7 bases fit TRBD1. Trimming took 3 bases from V and 0 from J; bases not matched to a gene: 16. This CDR3 spans 19 amino acids. Germline V CDR1 and CDR2: SGHTA, FQGNSA. The CDR3 loop is CASSFSGTDQLGLNTEAFF. The CDR3 coding sequence is TGTGCCAGCAGCTTCTCCGGGACAGACCAACTTGGTCTGAACACTGAAGCTTTCTTT.

This clonotype was detected ten times or more. This sequence joins TRBV7-6 and TRBJ2-3; D not resolved. CDR1 and CDR2 (germline): SGHVS, FNYEAQ. The V end lost 5 bases, the J end lost 5 bases, and 8 bases lay between the germline ends. This CDR3 comprises 12 residues. CDR3 loop: CASSARLDTQYF. Written as DNA, the CDR3 is TGTGCCAGCAGCGCCCGACTAGATACGCAGTATTTT.

This clonotype came up many times. The chain joins TRBV18 to TRBJ1-2; 9 bases fit TRBD1. The germline V gene encodes CDR1 KGHSH and CDR2 LQKENI. Trimming removed 3 bases from V and 5 bases from J; junction bases left unmatched: 10. The CDR3 extends over 16 amino acids. Here the CDR3 reads CASSPNGDDRGYGYTF. CDR3 nucleotides: TGTGCCAGCTCACCCAACGGAGATGACAGGGGGTATGGCTACACCTTC.

The table lists this clonotype with many counts. The V gene is TRBV29-1, the J gene TRBJ1-2; 7 bases align to TRBD1. The germline V gene has CDR1 SQVTM and CDR2 ANQGSEA. CDR3 length equals 14 residues. Trimming cost V 5 bases and J 8 bases; bases outside gene matches: 14. CDR3 protein: CSVIRDRTRQGYTF. CDR3 nucleotides: TGCAGCGTTATACGGGACAGAACAAGACAGGGCTACACCTTC.

This clonotype showed up many times. This chain uses TRBV12-3 or TRBV12-4 with TRBJ2-5; no reliable D call. V was pared by 3 bases and J by 0 bases, with 14 bases between. The CDR3 is 16 residues long. CDR3 DNA sequence: TGTGCCAGCAGTTTTACCCAGGACCTATACCAAGAGACCCAGTACTTC. It encodes CASSFTQDLYQETQYF.

V gene TRBV20-1 combines with J gene TRBJ2-1, with TRBD1 matching over 9 bases. V gave up 2 bases and J gave up 5 bases; unmatched junction bases: 1. CDR1 and CDR2 from the germline V gene are DFQATT and SNEGSKA (reference sequence). CDR3 size: 13 residues. The CDR3 nucleotides are TGCAGTGCTAGACGGGACAGGGACAATGAGCAGTTCTTC. It yields the protein CSARRDRDNEQFF.

This clonotype occurred many times. CDR3 bases: TGTGCCTGGAGTAAAACAGGGACAGGGCGCTATGGCTACACCTTC. It yields the protein CAWSKTGTGRYGYTF. This sequence joins TRBV30 and TRBJ1-2, with TRBD1 matching over 9 bases. The junction had 8 bases not matched to a gene; V was cut back by 2 bases and J by 4 bases. The CDR3 spans 15 residues. Germline V gene sequence: CDR1 GTSNPN, CDR2 SVGIG (reference sequence).

This clonotype appeared many times. The chain couples TRBV11-3 to TRBJ2-3, with D unresolved. CDR3 length equals 11 residues. Germline lookup yields CDR1 SGHNT and CDR2 YENEEA. The V end lost 4 bases, the J end lost 4 bases, and 3 bases lay between the germline ends. For the CDR3, the DNA is TGTGCCAGCAGCTCCGCAGATACGCAGTATTTT. Its translation is CASSSADTQYF.

This clonotype appeared many times. This chain connects TRBV6-2 or TRBV6-3 to TRBJ2-3; D is perhaps TRBD1 (5 bases). There are 14 residues in the CDR3. V shed 0 bases and J shed 7 bases, with 11 bases lying between them. CDR1 is MNHEY and CDR2 is SVGEGT in the germline V gene. CDR3 nucleotide sequence: TGTGCCAGCAGTTACTCCTGGGGCTCTCATACGCAGTATTTT. This sequence encodes CASSYSWGSHTQYF.

This chain uses TRBV11-2 with TRBJ1-4; 7 bases map to TRBD1. This CDR3 comprises 11 residues. Trimming cost V 8 bases and J 10 bases; bases outside gene matches: 4. Germline CDR1 reads SGHAT; CDR2 reads FQNNGV. Written as DNA, the CDR3 is TGTGCCAGCTCCCGGACAGGAAAACTGTTTTTT. This gives the protein CASSRTGKLFF.

This clonotype was seen more than once but under ten times. This rearrangement joins TRBV11-2 to TRBJ2-2; the match to TRBD2 covers 12 bases. The trim removed 5 bases at V and 6 bases at J, leaving 10 bases unmatched. In germline, CDR1 is SGHAT, CDR2 FQNNGV. This CDR3 comprises 17 residues. This chain's CDR3 is CASSPSASGRASGELFF. The DNA of the CDR3 is TGTGCCAGCAGCCCGTCAGCTAGCGGGAGGGCCTCCGGGGAGCTGTTTTTT.

In its sample, this clonotype was seen many times. The V gene is TRBV15, the J gene TRBJ1-2; perhaps TRBD1 as D (5 bases). The germline V gene has CDR1 LNHNV and CDR2 YYDKDF (reference sequence). Trimming removed 3 bases at V and 1 base at J, with 9 bases between. The CDR3 length is 14 residues. Here the CDR3 DNA reads TGTGCCACCAGCAGCGAGGACAATAACTATGGCTACACCTTC. Translation gives CATSSEDNNYGYTF.

Ten or more counts support this clonotype. The chain combines TRBV7-9 with TRBJ2-5; 8 nucleotides line up with TRBD2. With V trimmed by 1 base and J by 1 base, 11 bases remained unmatched. There are 18 residues in the CDR3. CDR1 is SEHNR and CDR2 is FQNEAQ in the germline V gene (reference sequence). CDR3 sequence: CASSLVGIAGRIQETQYF. The CDR3 DNA is TGTGCCAGCAGCTTAGTAGGTATAGCGGGGAGAATCCAAGAGACCCAGTACTTC.